Included here is one T cell receptor (beta chain) sequence, with context. This entry belongs to a study of cytomegalovirus exposure and HLA in healthy donors. PCR involved 60 Vbeta and 13 Jbeta primers. Repertoires were generated with immunoSEQ multiplex PCR, while TCRdb's copy carries only in-frame clones and drops some. The top ten hold roughly 2.1% of the sample, which has some 150,000 clones, approximately 82% seen once. This TCR was sampled from a woman between 35 and 50 years old in good health and CMV-seronegative. Source material: PBMCs.

The CDR3 region has the DNA TGCGCCAGCGGCGGGATATACACAGATACGCAGTATTTT. Protein sequence: CASGGIYTDTQYF. The chain combines TRBV5-1 with TRBJ2-3; TRBD2 is a possible D gene (6 bases). This CDR3 is built from 13 residues. Germline CDR1 and CDR2: SGHRS and YFSETQ. Trimming stripped 7 bases from V and 2 bases from J, with 11 bases between.